This passage covers 31 T cell receptor beta chains from one sample sequenced in a study of yellow fever vaccine responses in identical twins. A single record per CDR3 protein comes from TCRdb applying MiXCR to the RT-PCR reads. Of 4,500 to 7,000 distinct CDR3 sequences in the sample, under 80% were seen once. The starting material was T cells from blood (PBMCs), unsorted or a sorted subset (not recorded which), obtained before or after yellow fever vaccination (not recorded which). All receptors derive from a woman aged 18-29 years who received the yellow fever vaccine.

The gene calls are TRBV12-3 or TRBV12-4 and TRBJ2-1; D is ambiguous. This CDR3 is 12 amino acids long. V was cut by 2 bases and J by 8 bases, with 7 bases left in between. DNA of the CDR3: TGTGCCAGCAGTTTACATCGGGATGAGCAGTTCTTC. Protein: CASSLHRDEQFF.

This clonotype has more than one count but fewer than ten. V gene TRBV5-6 combines with J gene TRBJ1-5, with D possibly matching TRBD1 (5 bases). Trimming removed 3 bases from V and 0 bases from J, with 16 bases in between. The CDR3 contains 17 residues. CDR1 and CDR2 (germline): SGHDT, YYEEEE. The CDR3 reads CASSYSRQPYSNQPQHF. The CDR3 DNA is TGTGCCAGCAGCTATTCCCGACAGCCCTATAGCAATCAGCCCCAGCATTTT.

The chain is built from TRBV29-1 and TRBJ2-7; either TRBD1 or TRBD2 may supply D (5 bases each). Germline-derived CDR1 and CDR2 are SQVTM and ANQGSEA. This CDR3 region has 12 residues. Trimming pared 5 bases from V and 3 bases from J, leaving 11 bases between. The CDR3, as DNA: TGCAGCGTTTCGGGGCTGGACTACGAGCAGTACTTC. Amino acids: CSVSGLDYEQYF.

The chain employs TRBV4-2 and TRBJ2-7; unclear D gene. Per the germline V gene, CDR1 is LGHNA and CDR2 is YNFKEQ. Trimming removed 0 bases from V and 4 bases from J, with 7 bases in between. This CDR3 contains 13 residues. As DNA, the CDR3 is TGTGCCAGCAGCCAAGACCTGGGATACGAGCAGTACTTC. Its protein is CASSQDLGYEQYF.

This clonotype has just a few counts. The genes are TRBV29-1 and TRBJ2-7, with 9 bases lining up with TRBD2. V was clipped by 4 bases and J by 1 base; unmatched bases: 2. Germline V CDR1 and CDR2: SQVTM, ANQGSEA. The CDR3 is 13 residues long. In nucleotides, the CDR3 is TGCAGCGTTGGTCTAGCGGGATCCTACGAGCAGTACTTC. Translated: CSVGLAGSYEQYF.

The J gene is TRBJ2-1, the V gene TRBV29-1; maybe TRBD1 (6 bases). Germline V gene data show CDR1 as SQVTM and CDR2 as ANQGSEA. The CDR3 is 14 amino acids. V was clipped by 2 bases and J by 1 base, with 9 bases between them. This CDR3 reads CSVERQESYNEQFF. CDR3 DNA sequence: TGCAGCGTTGAACGACAGGAGTCCTACAATGAGCAGTTCTTC.

This clonotype was counted once. The CDR3 region has the DNA TGCGCCAGCAGCCACCAGCGGGAGGTCCCCTACAATGAGCAGTTCTTC. Translating it yields CASSHQREVPYNEQFF. The chain joins TRBV4-3 to TRBJ2-1, with TRBD2 matching over 9 bases. Trimming at V came to 3 bases and at J to 2 bases, leaving 5 bases not matched to a gene. CDR3 length equals 16 residues. CDR1 LGHNA and CDR2 YSLEER come from the germline V gene.

This rearrangement joins TRBV12-1 to TRBJ2-3. TRBV12-1 is a listed pseudogene. CDR3 length equals 13 residues. DNA for the CDR3: TGTGCCAGCAGCTTTGAGGGCACAGATACGCAGTATTTT. As protein: CASSFEGTDTQYF.

The chain joins TRBV7-6 to TRBJ2-7; D uncertain. The CDR3 runs to 13 residues. Germline V gives CDR1 SGHVS, CDR2 FNYEAQ. V lost 6 bases to trimming and J lost 4 bases, with 13 bases between them. The CDR3 region has the DNA TGTGCCAGCAGTCGTGGGCTAAGGTACGAGCAGTACTTC. Its translation is CASSRGLRYEQYF.

This clonotype has only a few counts. This chain joins TRBV27 and TRBJ1-1, with D possibly TRBD1 on 5 matching bases. V lost 6 bases to trimming and J lost 3 bases, with 14 bases between them. Germline loops: CDR1 MNHEY, CDR2 SMNVEV (reference sequence). This CDR3 has 14 amino acids. This CDR3 is CASSMVGGYTEAFF. Here the CDR3 DNA reads TGTGCCAGCAGCATGGTCGGGGGTTACACTGAAGCTTTCTTT.

This clonotype was seen only a few times. The chain joins TRBV15 to TRBJ1-4; no definite D call. This CDR3 comprises 15 residues. V dropped 2 bases and J dropped 2 bases, with 9 bases sitting between them. CDR1 and CDR2 from the germline V gene are LNHNV and YYDKDF (reference sequence). The CDR3 coding sequence is TGTGCCACCAGCAGAACCAGAGCCACTAATGAAAAACTGTTTTTT. Translated, it gives CATSRTRATNEKLFF.

The chain is built from TRBV20-1 and TRBJ1-3; D might be TRBD1 (5 bases). This CDR3 has 12 residues. Deletions cut 6 bases from V and 4 bases from J, with 10 bases between. Germline lookup yields CDR1 DFQATT and CDR2 SNEGSKA (reference sequence). The CDR3 reads CSAGANGNTIYF. CDR3 nucleotide sequence: TGCAGTGCCGGGGCTAACGGAAACACCATATATTTT.

The rearrangement joins TRBV6-4 to TRBJ1-1, with 9 bases matching TRBD1. Germline values: CDR1 MRHNA, CDR2 SNTAGT. V dropped 6 bases and J dropped 2; count of bases not matched to a gene: 4. The CDR3 is made up of 14 amino acids. The CDR3 protein is CASREDRGNTEAFF. Written as DNA, the CDR3 is TGTGCCAGCAGGGAGGACAGGGGAAACACTGAAGCTTTCTTT.

This clonotype has just a few counts. This sequence joins TRBV6-1 and TRBJ1-5, with 8 bases lining up with TRBD1. CDR1 and CDR2 from the germline V gene are MNHNS and SASEGT. The V and J ends lost 3 bases and 3 bases, in that order; junction bases with no gene match: 4. CDR3 length equals 15 residues. CDR3 bases: TGTGCCAGCAGTGATCCGGGACAGGTCAATCAGCCCCAGCATTTT. This gives the protein CASSDPGQVNQPQHF.

The chain combines TRBV4-3 with TRBJ1-1; D is unresolved. This CDR3 is 14 amino acids long. V gave up 1 base and J gave up 3 bases, with 9 bases separating them. The germline V gene has CDR1 LGHNA and CDR2 YSLEER. The CDR3 DNA reads TGCGCCAGCAGCCAAGTAGCAGCGGACACTGAAGCTTTCTTT. This gives the protein CASSQVAADTEAFF.

The chain carries TRBV29-1 and TRBJ2-3; 7 nucleotides match TRBD1. The CDR3 runs 14 residues. The junction had 5 bases not matched to a gene; V was cut back by 5 bases and J by 0 bases. CDR1 SQVTM and CDR2 ANQGSEA come from the germline V gene. CDR3 DNA sequence: TGCAGCGTTCCGACAGGGCTCAGCACAGATACGCAGTATTTT. Its protein is CSVPTGLSTDTQYF.

This clonotype turned up a few times. This sequence joins TRBV4-3 and TRBJ1-6; D is perhaps TRBD1 (5 bases). V shed 0 bases and J shed 10 bases, with 10 bases lying between them. CDR1 is LGHNA and CDR2 is YSLEER in the germline V gene. This CDR3 has 14 amino acids. Written as DNA, the CDR3 is TGCGCCAGCAGCCAAGATGTCGGGGGATCACCCCTCCACTTT. Translation: CASSQDVGGSPLHF.

J is TRBJ2-7 and V is TRBV5-6; no reliable D call. The CDR3 length is 13 residues. Germline loops: CDR1 SGHDT, CDR2 YYEEEE. Trimming shortened V by 6 bases and J by 5 bases, and 15 bases separated the two germline ends. In DNA, the CDR3 is TGTGCCAGCACCATGCCCCCCAGTGACGAGCAGTACTTC. Protein: CASTMPPSDEQYF.

The V and J genes are TRBV7-6 and TRBJ2-4, with D unclear. Germline V gives CDR1 SGHVS, CDR2 FNYEAQ. This CDR3 is built from 14 residues. Trimming pared 3 bases from V and 0 bases from J, leaving 6 bases between. The CDR3 loop is CASSFDGAKNIQYF. The CDR3 coding sequence is TGTGCCAGCAGCTTCGACGGAGCCAAAAACATTCAGTACTTC.

V gene TRBV10-1 combines with J gene TRBJ1-1; a possible D gene is TRBD1 (6 bases). Trimming shortened V by 6 bases and J by 1 base, and 9 bases separated the two germline ends. The CDR3 has 13 residues. The germline V gene encodes CDR1 WNHNN and CDR2 SYGVQD (reference sequence). The CDR3 is CASREQGNTEAFF. CDR3 DNA sequence: TGCGCCAGCAGGGAACAGGGGAACACTGAAGCTTTCTTT.

The genes are TRBV29-1 and TRBJ2-2; D remains ambiguous. In germline, CDR1 is SQVTM, CDR2 ANQGSEA. The V end lost 3 bases, the J end lost 1 base, and 6 bases lay between the germline ends. CDR3 length: 13 amino acids. The CDR3 coding sequence is TGCAGCGTTGATTCTCAGAACACCGGGGAGCTGTTTTTT. It encodes CSVDSQNTGELFF.

The chain has TRBV4-3 and TRBJ1-6; D is undetermined. CDR3 length equals 17 residues. Germline CDR1 reads LGHNA; CDR2 reads YSLEER. Trimming removed 1 base at V and 0 bases at J, with 10 bases between. CDR3 residues: CASSQGATSSYNSPLHF. Written as DNA, the CDR3 is TGCGCCAGCAGCCAAGGGGCTACGAGCTCCTATAATTCACCCCTCCACTTT.

This clonotype was observed a handful of times. This chain uses TRBV20-1 with TRBJ2-7; 10 nucleotides match TRBD1. V dropped 5 bases and J dropped 4; count of bases not matched to a gene: 11. Germline assignment: CDR1 DFQATT and CDR2 SNEGSKA (reference sequence). The CDR3 is 15 residues long. This chain's CDR3 is CSAPESGQGFYEQYF. The DNA for the CDR3 is TGCAGTGCTCCTGAATCGGGACAGGGGTTTTACGAGCAGTACTTC.

V gene TRBV2 combines with J gene TRBJ2-7, with D possibly being TRBD1 (6 bases). Deletions cut 11 bases from V and 0 bases from J, with 17 bases between. In germline, CDR1 is SNHLY, CDR2 FYNNEI. CDR3 length equals 14 residues. CDR3 in amino acids: CAGQQGDHSYEQYF. DNA for the CDR3: TGTGCCGGACAACAGGGAGATCACTCCTACGAGCAGTACTTC.

This clonotype was observed a handful of times. The chain couples TRBV27 to TRBJ2-1; a weak D match, TRBD2 (5 bases). Germline loops: CDR1 MNHEY, CDR2 SMNVEV (reference sequence). Trimming took off 4 bases at V and 8 bases at J, with 12 bases between the two ends. The CDR3 is 13 amino acids. CDR3 nucleotides: TGTGCCAGCAGTTCCCGGTGGCGGGATGAGCAGTTCTTC. This codes for CASSSRWRDEQFF.

A few counts support this clonotype. One end of the junction varies from germline; a read error may be responsible. This chain joins TRBV5-6 and TRBJ2-3; D not resolved. Germline CDR1 and CDR2: SGHDT and YYEEEE. CDR3 length: 15 amino acids. CDR3 coding DNA: TGTGCCAACAGCCTCGCGACTGGCTTGGGCGATACGCAGTATTTT. Its translation is CANSLATGLGDTQYF.

The chain links TRBV6-5 to TRBJ2-3; D call uncertain. CDR3 size: 14 residues. Germline V gene sequence: CDR1 MNHEY, CDR2 SVGAGI. The V end lost 2 bases, the J end lost 4 bases, and 10 bases lay between the germline ends. The CDR3 sequence is CASSYGLLPDTQYF. The CDR3 bases are TGTGCCAGCAGTTACGGCCTTCTCCCAGATACGCAGTATTTT.

The genes are TRBV29-1 and TRBJ1-2; D gene uncertain. Per the germline V gene, CDR1 is SQVTM and CDR2 is ANQGSEA. The CDR3 spans 13 residues. Between the trimmed V and J ends, which lost 6 bases and 3 bases, there was a span of 14 bases. The CDR3 reads CSVQLTDYYGYTF. The CDR3, as DNA: TGCAGCGTCCAACTGACTGACTACTATGGCTACACCTTC. The full variable domain, rest sourced from reference TRBV29-1 and TRBJ1-2, is SAVISQKPSRDICQRGTSLTIQCQVDSQVTMMFWYRQQPGQSLTLIATANQGSEATYESGFVIDKFPISRPNLTFSTLTVSNMSPEDSSIYLCSVQLTDYYGYTFGSGTRLTVV.

This CDR3 is CSALRGISYEQYF. CDR3 DNA sequence: TGCAGCGCCTTAAGGGGAATTTCCTACGAGCAGTACTTC. The chain couples TRBV29-1 to TRBJ2-7; D may be TRBD1 (5 bases). CDR1 is SQVTM and CDR2 is ANQGSEA in the germline V gene. This CDR3 contains 13 residues. Trimming removed 7 bases at V and 1 base at J, with 14 bases between.

The chain combines TRBV11-3 with TRBJ2-1, with TRBD1 identical over 9 bases. The CDR3 runs 14 residues. Unmatched junction bases numbered 5, after V lost 5 bases and J lost 6 bases. Per germline, CDR1 SGHNT and CDR2 YENEEA. The CDR3 sequence is CASSPRDRVNEQFF. CDR3 coding DNA: TGTGCCAGCAGCCCACGGGACAGGGTCAATGAGCAGTTCTTC.

This clonotype has just a few counts. The chain employs TRBV3-1 and TRBJ2-5; no reliable D call. The V end lost 3 bases, the J end lost 4 bases, and 9 bases lay between the germline ends. Germline V gives CDR1 LGHDT, CDR2 YNNKEL (reference sequence). The CDR3 is 13 residues long. CDR3 in DNA: TGTGCCAGCAGCCACCAAGCCAGAGAGACCCAGTACTTC. Amino acid sequence: CASSHQARETQYF.